A selection of T cell receptor beta chains follows, all from one sample in a study of glioma-infiltrating T cells after dendritic cell vaccination. Only in-frame clones appear in the TCRdb table, and some are missing; sequencing was by immunoSEQ multiplex PCR. Seen here are about 87,000 clones, around 90% observed once, and the top ten hold about 3%. Sequences were derived from blood, sampled before dendritic cell vaccination. Receptors originate from a human donor with glioblastoma. Each CDR3 is given with its conserved first and last residue. Each record gives: V gene, J gene, D gene, clone size, CDR3 DNA, CDR3 protein. D genes are given only for firm matches. Not all rows give a size; the values are once, few, many and, for expanded clones, a class.

V: TRBV6-6; J: TRBJ1-1; D: NA; size: NA; DNA: TGTGCCAGCAGTTACGGAGGCGGCCTGAACACTGAAGCTTTCTTT; CDR3: CASSYGGGLNTEAFF
V: TRBV28; J: TRBJ1-1; D: NA; size: NA; DNA: TGTGCCAGCAGTTGGTACAGGGACACTGAAGCTTTCTTT; CDR3: CASSWYRDTEAFF
V: TRBV6-5; J: TRBJ1-1; D: TRBD1; size: NA; DNA: TGTGCCAGCAGTAGATCGGACAGGGCTTTCTTT; CDR3: CASSRSDRAFF
V: TRBV6-5; J: TRBJ2-7; D: TRBD1; size: NA; DNA: TGTGCCAGCAGTGTGACAGGGGGGGACTCCTACGAGCAGTACTTC; CDR3: CASSVTGGDSYEQYF
V: TRBV11-3; J: TRBJ2-1; D: NA; size: NA; DNA: TGTGCCAGCAGCTTAGACAGGGCTCATGAGCAGTTCTTC; CDR3: CASSLDRAHEQFF
V: TRBV2; J: TRBJ1-2; D: NA; size: NA; DNA: TGTGCCAGCAGTGGAGCGGCCCTGGGCTACACCTTC; CDR3: CASSGAALGYTF
V: TRBV16; J: TRBJ1-4; D: NA; size: NA; DNA: TGTGCCAGCAGCCAGGGTAGGAGTGAAAAACTGTTTTTT; CDR3: CASSQGRSEKLFF
V: TRBV2; J: TRBJ2-7; D: TRBD2; size: NA; DNA: TGTGCCAGCAGTACATGGACTAGCGTCTCCTACGAGCAGTACTTC; CDR3: CASSTWTSVSYEQYF
V: TRBV7-8; J: TRBJ2-3; D: TRBD2; size: NA; DNA: TGTGCCAGCAGCTCCCGGACTAGCGGGAGCACAGATACGCAGTATTTT; CDR3: CASSSRTSGSTDTQYF
V: TRBV5-1; J: TRBJ2-1; D: TRBD2; size: NA; DNA: TGCGCCAGCAGTCCGACTAGCGGGACCTACAATGAGCAGTTCTTC; CDR3: CASSPTSGTYNEQFF
V: TRBV9; J: TRBJ2-2; D: TRBD1; size: NA; DNA: TGTGCCAGCAGCGCAACAGGGGGCGGGAACACCGGGGAGCTGTTTTTT; CDR3: CASSATGGGNTGELFF
V: TRBV19; J: TRBJ2-7; D: TRBD2; size: NA; DNA: TGTGCCAGTAGTACGGGACTAGGGGCCCACGAGCAGTACTTC; CDR3: CASSTGLGAHEQYF
V: TRBV10-3; J: TRBJ1-5; D: NA; size: once; DNA: TGTGCCATCAGTCCCGGCAATCAGCCCCAGCATTTT; CDR3: CAISPGNQPQHF
V: TRBV19; J: TRBJ2-3; D: NA; size: once; DNA: TGTGCCACACAGGGAGTGACCACAGATACGCAGTATTTT; CDR3: CATQGVTTDTQYF
V: TRBV9; J: TRBJ1-2; D: NA; size: NA; DNA: TGTGCCAGCAGCCCGACCTTGGGGCCAGGCTACTATGGCTACACCTTC; CDR3: CASSPTLGPGYYGYTF
V: TRBV4-1; J: TRBJ2-1; D: TRBD2; size: NA; DNA: TGCGCCAGCAGCCAAGAGAAAGCGGGGGGGCGGATTGAGCAGTTCTTC; CDR3: CASSQEKAGGRIEQFF
V: TRBV30; J: TRBJ1-4; D: TRBD1; size: NA; DNA: TGTGCCTGGAGTAACCCGGGGACAGCCTTAAATGTGTTTTTT; CDR3: CAWSNPGTALNVFF
V: TRBV25-1; J: TRBJ1-4; D: TRBD1; size: NA; DNA: TGTGCCAGCAGTGACCCGGGACAGGGGATTCAAAAACTGTTTTTT; CDR3: CASSDPGQGIQKLFF
V: TRBV5-1; J: TRBJ1-1; D: NA; size: NA; DNA: TGCGCCAGCAGCCCGTCCTCGGGACAACTATACAGCCTGAACACTGAAGCTTTCTTT; CDR3: CASSPSSGQLYSLNTEAFF
V: TRBV6-6; J: TRBJ2-5; D: TRBD1; size: medium-sized; DNA: TGTGCCAGCAGTTACGCCCAGGGGGCAGGGGAGACCCAGTACTTC; CDR3: CASSYAQGAGETQYF
V: TRBV18; J: TRBJ2-1; D: TRBD1; size: NA; DNA: TGTGCCAGCTCCGGACGCGACAGGGGCGAGCAGTTCTTC; CDR3: CASSGRDRGEQFF
V: TRBV29-1; J: TRBJ1-1; D: NA; size: once; DNA: TGCAGCGTTGACCCCGAGGGCTTAGCTTTCTTT; CDR3: CSVDPEGLAFF
V: TRBV14; J: TRBJ2-3; D: TRBD2; size: few; DNA: TGTGCCAGCAGCCAAGAAGGGACTAGTACAGTAGATACGCAGTATTTT; CDR3: CASSQEGTSTVDTQYF
V: TRBV9; J: TRBJ1-4; D: NA; size: NA; DNA: TGTGCCAGCAGCGTAGAAGGAGGGGCGTTGATTGAAAAACTGTTTTTT; CDR3: CASSVEGGALIEKLFF
V: TRBV6-1; J: TRBJ2-3; D: NA; size: NA; DNA: TGTGCCAGCAGTGATGCAATCTTGGGACTTGGAGCGGATACGCAGTATTTT; CDR3: CASSDAILGLGADTQYF
V: TRBV19; J: TRBJ1-5; D: NA; size: NA; DNA: TGTGCCAGTAGTCCCGAGGGAGGTGGGAGGCTCAATCAGCCCCAGCATTTT; CDR3: CASSPEGGGRLNQPQHF
V: TRBV9; J: TRBJ2-7; D: TRBD2; size: few; DNA: TGTGCCAGCAGCGTAGGCGGTAGCGGGATAGGCGAGCAGTACTTC; CDR3: CASSVGGSGIGEQYF
V: TRBV6-1; J: TRBJ1-5; D: NA; size: NA; DNA: TGTGCCAGCAGTACGGAGACAGGCCAGCCCCAGCATTTT; CDR3: CASSTETGQPQHF
V: TRBV11-2; J: TRBJ1-1; D: NA; size: NA; DNA: TGTGCCAGCAGCTTATCGCTGACTGACCTAGTGCTGGGCACTGAAGCTTTCTTT; CDR3: CASSLSLTDLVLGTEAFF
V: TRBV4-1; J: TRBJ2-1; D: NA; size: NA; DNA: TGCGCCAGCAGCCAGCCCAAAAGGGGGTACTACAATGAGCAGTTCTTC; CDR3: CASSQPKRGYYNEQFF
V: TRBV13; J: TRBJ1-6; D: NA; size: NA; DNA: TGTGCCAGCAGCTTAAGGATAACGTCTAGAAATTCACCCCTCCACTTT; CDR3: CASSLRITSRNSPLHF
V: TRBV18; J: TRBJ1-3; D: TRBD1; size: NA; DNA: TGTGCCAGCTCACCGCAAACGGACAGGGGGTCTGGAAACACCATATATTTT; CDR3: CASSPQTDRGSGNTIYF
V: TRBV5-1; J: TRBJ2-1; D: TRBD2; size: NA; DNA: TGCGCCAGCAGCTTGGGGCTAGCGGCTTACAATGAGCAGTTCTTC; CDR3: CASSLGLAAYNEQFF
V: TRBV27; J: TRBJ1-1; D: NA; size: NA; DNA: TGTGCCAGCAGTCCCATCGGGGGGAACACTGAAGCTTTCTTT; CDR3: CASSPIGGNTEAFF
V: TRBV4-1; J: TRBJ2-3; D: NA; size: NA; DNA: TGCGCCAGCAGCCAAGACAGCGGGTTGAGGACAGATACGCAGTATTTT; CDR3: CASSQDSGLRTDTQYF
V: TRBV7-9; J: TRBJ1-6; D: TRBD1; size: NA; DNA: TGTGCCAGCAGCTTAGGAGGGACAGGGGTAGGTTCACCCCTCCACTTT; CDR3: CASSLGGTGVGSPLHF
V: TRBV7-9; J: TRBJ2-1; D: TRBD2; size: NA; DNA: TGTGCCAGCAGCCTCTATACTAGCGGGAACGGCAATGAGCAGTTCTTC; CDR3: CASSLYTSGNGNEQFF
V: TRBV7-9; J: TRBJ1-2; D: NA; size: NA; DNA: TGTGCCAGCAGCCCGTTCGGGAACCAGGGCTACACCTTC; CDR3: CASSPFGNQGYTF
V: TRBV13; J: TRBJ1-1; D: NA; size: NA; DNA: TGTGCCAGCAGCTCCCGGGGGGGAGCCTTCTTT; CDR3: CASSSRGGAFF
V: TRBV4-2; J: TRBJ2-7; D: NA; size: NA; DNA: TGTGCCAGCAGTTCTGAGGGCGAGCAGTACTTC; CDR3: CASSSEGEQYF
V: TRBV5-4; J: TRBJ2-2; D: NA; size: NA; DNA: TGTGCCAGCAGCTTGATCGGGGTCCGGGGGGAGCTGTTTTTT; CDR3: CASSLIGVRGELFF
V: TRBV6-5; J: TRBJ2-5; D: NA; size: NA; DNA: TGTGCCAGCAGGCGGGCGGGGACCACCCAAGAGACCCAGTACTTC; CDR3: CASRRAGTTQETQYF
V: TRBV4-2; J: TRBJ2-3; D: NA; size: NA; DNA: TGTGCCAGCAGCCAAGCGCCAGGGAGCACAGATACGCAGTATTTT; CDR3: CASSQAPGSTDTQYF
V: TRBV6-1; J: TRBJ1-6; D: NA; size: NA; DNA: TGTGCCAGCAGTGACAGGGTCTATAATTCACCCCTCCACTTT; CDR3: CASSDRVYNSPLHF
V: TRBV10-3; J: TRBJ1-4; D: TRBD1; size: NA; DNA: TGTGCCATCAGCGGGACAGGGGTTGAAAAACTGTTTTTT; CDR3: CAISGTGVEKLFF
V: TRBV5-1; J: TRBJ2-3; D: TRBD2; size: NA; DNA: TGCGCCAGCAGCTCCTCTAGCGGGAGTTCGGATACGCAGTATTTT; CDR3: CASSSSSGSSDTQYF
V: TRBV5-1; J: TRBJ2-7; D: NA; size: NA; DNA: TGCGCCAGCAGCTTGGCCCCGACGGCGGACGAGCAGTACTTC; CDR3: CASSLAPTADEQYF
V: TRBV5-1; J: TRBJ1-2; D: NA; size: NA; DNA: TGCGCCAGCAGCTTGGGACAGGCGGGCTATGGCTACACCTTC; CDR3: CASSLGQAGYGYTF
V: TRBV10-1; J: TRBJ2-1; D: NA; size: NA; DNA: TGCGCCAGCAGTGAATTTGGACAGAGCTCCTACAATGAGCAGTTCTTC; CDR3: CASSEFGQSSYNEQFF
V: TRBV4-1; J: TRBJ1-4; D: NA; size: NA; DNA: TGCGCCAGCAGTCGGACAGCTAATGAAAAACTGTTTTTT; CDR3: CASSRTANEKLFF
V: TRBV11-2; J: TRBJ2-7; D: TRBD1; size: few; DNA: TGTGCCAGCAGCTTCGACAGGGGGCTCTACGAGCAGTACTTC; CDR3: CASSFDRGLYEQYF
V: TRBV2; J: TRBJ2-5; D: NA; size: NA; DNA: TGTGCCAGCAGTGAAGGATCACTGTACCAAGAGACCCAGTACTTC; CDR3: CASSEGSLYQETQYF
V: TRBV18; J: TRBJ2-2; D: TRBD1; size: NA; DNA: TGTGCCAGCTCACCGCGTAAACAGGGGGCAGAAAGGAACACCGGGGAGCTGTTTTTT; CDR3: CASSPRKQGAERNTGELFF
V: TRBV5-1; J: TRBJ1-1; D: NA; size: few; DNA: TGCGCCAGCAGCTTGGAAGGAGCGGGCACTGAAGCTTTCTTT; CDR3: CASSLEGAGTEAFF
V: TRBV19; J: TRBJ1-1; D: NA; size: NA; DNA: TGTGCCAGTAGTAGACAGCCTAACACTGAAGCTTTCTTT; CDR3: CASSRQPNTEAFF
V: TRBV29-1; J: TRBJ2-6; D: NA; size: NA; DNA: TGCAGCGTTCTGGGTAGCTTAGCGGGGGCCAACGTCCTGACTTTC; CDR3: CSVLGSLAGANVLTF
V: TRBV30; J: TRBJ1-3; D: NA; size: NA; DNA: TGTGCCTGGAGTGTATCAGGGCTTGGAAACACCATATATTTT; CDR3: CAWSVSGLGNTIYF
V: TRBV19; J: TRBJ1-3; D: NA; size: NA; DNA: TGTGCCAGTAGAGGACTGAAGGGAAACACCATATATTTT; CDR3: CASRGLKGNTIYF
V: TRBV11-3; J: TRBJ2-3; D: NA; size: NA; DNA: TGTGCCAGCAGCTTATGGTCGAAAGGAGAAGATACGCAGTATTTT; CDR3: CASSLWSKGEDTQYF
V: TRBV19; J: TRBJ1-2; D: NA; size: once; DNA: TGTGCCAGTAGTATTTCGAATCCTGGGCAGGGGTATGGCTACACCTTC; CDR3: CASSISNPGQGYGYTF